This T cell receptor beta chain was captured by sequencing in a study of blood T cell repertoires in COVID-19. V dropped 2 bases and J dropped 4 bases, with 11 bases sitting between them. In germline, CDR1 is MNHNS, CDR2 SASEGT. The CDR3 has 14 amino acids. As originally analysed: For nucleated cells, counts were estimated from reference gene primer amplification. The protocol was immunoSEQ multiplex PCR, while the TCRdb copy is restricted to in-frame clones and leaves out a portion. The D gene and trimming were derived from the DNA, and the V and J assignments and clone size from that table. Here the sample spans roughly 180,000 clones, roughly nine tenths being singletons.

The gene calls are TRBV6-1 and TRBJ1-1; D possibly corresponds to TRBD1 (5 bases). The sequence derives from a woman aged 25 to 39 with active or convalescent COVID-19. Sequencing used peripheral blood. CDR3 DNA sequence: TGTGCCAGCAGTGAAATCGGGGGGGGCACTGAAGCTTTCTTT. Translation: CASSEIGGGTEAFF.